These 8 T cell receptor beta chains originate from one sample sequenced in a study of CD8 T cells in Susac syndrome. RNA was extracted with the RNeasy kit, and a quantity of roughly 0.5 to 1 ug was reverse transcribed using random hexamers. TCRdb reprocessed the immunoSEQ multiplex PCR reads with MiXCR, giving one entry per CDR3 protein. The table includes approximately 190,000 distinct CDR3 sequences, around 95% detected once. Sequencing was done on a sample of CD4+ T cells from PBMCs. These receptors originate from a human donor with Susac syndrome.

The chain couples TRBV5-4 to TRBJ2-3; possibly TRBD2 for D (6 bases). The ends were cut back, 4 bases at V and 2 bases at J, with 11 bases in the middle. The CDR3 is 14 residues long. Germline V lookup: CDR1 SGHNT, CDR2 YYREEE (reference sequence). CDR3 bases: TGTGCCAGCAGCATTGGGACTCACACAGATACGCAGTATTTT. Translated: CASSIGTHTDTQYF.

This sequence joins TRBV20-1 and TRBJ2-3; TRBD1 aligns across 10 bases. The CDR3 consists of 14 residues. J lost 2 bases, V lost 3 bases, and 2 bases had no gene match. The germline gives CDR1 DFQATT, CDR2 SNEGSKA (reference sequence). For the CDR3, the DNA is TGCAGTGCTAGGAGACAGGGGGCCACAGATACGCAGTATTTT. Its protein product is CSARRQGATDTQYF.

In nucleotides, the CDR3 is TGCAGTGCTCACAGGGGAAACACTGAAGCTTTCTTT. Translating it yields CSAHRGNTEAFF. The chain uses TRBV20-1 and TRBJ1-1, with 7 bases fitting TRBD1. V was pared by 5 bases and J by 2 bases, with 2 bases of the junction left unmatched. This CDR3 has 12 amino acids. Looked up from germline, CDR1 is DFQATT and CDR2 is SNEGSKA (reference sequence).

CDR3 in amino acids: CASSLGAGGQGEQFF. The CDR3 DNA sequence: TGTGCCAGCAGCTTGGGAGCGGGGGGGCAGGGTGAGCAGTTCTTC. The V call is TRBV7-3, the J call TRBJ2-1; the match to TRBD2 covers 10 bases. Germline V gene data show CDR1 as SGHTA and CDR2 as FQGTGA. V was clipped by 3 bases and J by 9 bases; unmatched bases: 8. The CDR3 extends over 15 amino acids.

This clonotype has just one count. The CDR3 DNA reads as TGTGCCCGGCTCCGGGACATTTCCGAAGAGACCCAGTACTTC. Translating it yields CARLRDISEETQYF. The chain employs TRBV12-3 or TRBV12-4 and TRBJ2-5, with D maybe TRBD1 (6 bases). The CDR3 sequence is 14 residues long. Between the trimmed V and J ends, which lost 11 bases and 3 bases, there was a span of 19 bases.

This sequence joins TRBV11-3 and TRBJ2-1, with D hard to call. CDR3 size: 12 residues. Germline assignment: CDR1 SGHNT and CDR2 YENEEA. V was trimmed by 2 bases and J by 8 bases, leaving 7 bases between them. CDR3 amino acids: CASSLSSDEQFF. The CDR3 bases are TGTGCCAGCAGCTTATCCTCTGATGAGCAGTTCTTC.

This clonotype was counted once. The chain employs TRBV5-6 and TRBJ2-1, with 8 bases that match TRBD1. Trimming took 6 bases from V and 9 from J; bases not matched to a gene: 14. Germline V gene lookup returns CDR1 SGHDT and CDR2 YYEEEE. The CDR3 contains 15 residues. The CDR3 sequence is CASKTDRVLLGEQFF. CDR3 coding DNA: TGTGCCAGCAAGACGGACAGGGTTCTCCTGGGTGAGCAGTTCTTC.

V gene TRBV12-3 or TRBV12-4 combines with J gene TRBJ1-2; 10 nucleotides line up with TRBD1. V shed 3 bases, J shed 4 bases, and the junction held 8 bases outside the gene matches. The CDR3 is 16 residues long. CDR3 bases: TGTGCCAGCAGTTTGTTGCCTGGACAGGGGGGCTATGGCTACACCTTC. Translating it yields CASSLLPGQGGYGYTF.